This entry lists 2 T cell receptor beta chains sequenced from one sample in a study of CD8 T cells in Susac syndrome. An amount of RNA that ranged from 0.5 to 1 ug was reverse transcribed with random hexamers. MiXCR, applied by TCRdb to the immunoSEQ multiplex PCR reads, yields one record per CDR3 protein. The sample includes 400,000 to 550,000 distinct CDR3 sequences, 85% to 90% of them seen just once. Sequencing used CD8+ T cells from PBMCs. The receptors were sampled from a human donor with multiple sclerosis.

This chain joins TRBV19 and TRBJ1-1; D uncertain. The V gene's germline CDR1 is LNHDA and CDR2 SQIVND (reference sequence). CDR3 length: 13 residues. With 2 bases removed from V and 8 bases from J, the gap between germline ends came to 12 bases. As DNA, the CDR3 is TGTGCCAGTAGTATATCGGTCATAGACGAAGCTTTCTTT. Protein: CASSISVIDEAFF.

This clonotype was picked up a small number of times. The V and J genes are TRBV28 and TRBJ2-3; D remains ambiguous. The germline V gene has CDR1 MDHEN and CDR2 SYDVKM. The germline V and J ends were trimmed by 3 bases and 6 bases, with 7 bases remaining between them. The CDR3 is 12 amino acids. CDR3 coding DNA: TGTGCCAGCAGTTTTTTGGGGGATACGCAGTATTTT. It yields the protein CASSFLGDTQYF.